The 24 T cell receptor beta chains reported below all come from one sample, sequenced in a study of blood T cell repertoires in COVID-19 (TCRdb year 2020). The receptor library was made with the immunoSEQ multiplex PCR assay. As stored in TCRdb, this immuneACCESS dataset retains in-frame rearrangements with V and J assigned. A fraction of the clones does not appear; measured against another copy, unresolved V genes explain less than half of the discrepancy, and the remainder lacks a known reason. This sample holds about 130,000 clones; approximately 86% were observed only once. The leading ten clones occupy around 19% of the sample. Sequenced sample: peripheral blood. These receptors were collected from a woman between 50 and 59 years old who had recovered from COVID-19.

The J gene is TRBJ1-1, the V gene TRBV5-6; the D gene is possibly TRBD1 (5 bases). This CDR3 contains 14 residues. Trimming took 0 bases from V and 1 from J, leaving 7 bases between them. Germline-derived CDR1 and CDR2 are SGHDT and YYEEEE. The CDR3 region is CASSLGQKNTEAFF. CDR3 in DNA: TGTGCCAGCAGCTTGGGACAGAAGAACACTGAAGCTTTCTTT. The entire variable domain, with the rest obtained from reference TRBV5-6 and TRBJ1-1, is as follows: DAGVTQSPTHLIKTRGQQVTLRCSPKSGHDTVSWYQQALGQGPQFIFQYYEEEERQRGNFPDRFSGHQFPNYSSELNVNALLLGDSALYLCASSLGQKNTEAFFGQGTRLTVV.

V usage is TRBV25-1 and J usage is TRBJ2-3; TRBD2 aligns across 7 bases. V shed 3 bases, J shed 6 bases, and the junction held 9 bases outside the gene matches. Germline CDR1 is MGHDK and CDR2 is SYGVNS. CDR3 length: 15 residues. CDR3 coding DNA: TGTGCCAGCAGTGAGGTGGGAGGGAGATCCGATACGCAGTATTTT. Amino acid sequence: CASSEVGGRSDTQYF.

The chain joins TRBV30 to TRBJ1-2; D remains unclear. The CDR3 is 13 amino acids. In germline, CDR1 is GTSNPN, CDR2 SVGIG (reference sequence). Trimming shortened V by 5 bases and J by 4 bases, and 14 bases separated the two germline ends. The CDR3 protein is CAWSRGGPYGYTF. The DNA for the CDR3 is TGTGCCTGGTCACGCGGCGGTCCCTATGGCTACACCTTC.

The rearrangement joins TRBV7-2 to TRBJ2-3, with a weak D call TRBD2 (6 bases). The germline gives CDR1 SGHTA, CDR2 FQGNSA. The CDR3 runs 16 residues. The ends were cut back, 1 base at V and 4 bases at J, with 15 bases in the middle. The CDR3: CASSLVSTTRSDTQYF. The CDR3 bases are TGTGCCAGCAGCTTAGTCTCGACGACTAGATCAGATACGCAGTATTTT.

This rearrangement joins TRBV6-2 or TRBV6-3 to TRBJ2-3; D is possibly TRBD2 (6 bases). Trimming pared 2 bases from V and 1 base from J, leaving 10 bases between. Looked up from germline, CDR1 is MNHEY and CDR2 is SVGEGT. This CDR3 contains 15 residues. CDR3 region: CASSYGGGGTDTQYF. Written as DNA, the CDR3 is TGTGCCAGCAGTTACGGGGGAGGTGGCACAGATACGCAGTATTTT.

The genes are TRBV19 and TRBJ2-3; 7 nucleotides match TRBD1. There are 15 residues in the CDR3. Germline assignment: CDR1 LNHDA and CDR2 SQIVND (reference sequence). V gave up 3 bases and J gave up 1 base; unmatched junction bases: 4. As DNA, the CDR3 is TGTGCCAGTAGTATCGATACAGGGGGCACAGATACGCAGTATTTT. It is translated as CASSIDTGGTDTQYF.

V gene TRBV6-5 combines with J gene TRBJ2-7; 7 bases are shared with TRBD1. J was trimmed by 2 bases and V by 7 bases; bases with no gene match: 8. The CDR3 totals 14 residues. Germline V gene sequence: CDR1 MNHEY, CDR2 SVGAGI. CDR3 protein: CASTQQGWAYEQYF. The CDR3 bases are TGTGCCAGCACCCAACAGGGGTGGGCCTACGAGCAGTACTTC.

The chain combines TRBV6-5 with TRBJ2-7; perhaps TRBD1 as D (5 bases). The CDR3 has 11 amino acids. V lost 2 bases and J lost 7, with 6 bases in between. CDR1 is MNHEY and CDR2 is SVGAGI in the germline V gene. The CDR3 sequence is CASSYDREQYF. The CDR3, as DNA: TGTGCCAGCAGTTACGACAGAGAGCAGTACTTC.

The chain combines TRBV11-2 with TRBJ2-3, with 12 bases aligning to TRBD2. Germline CDR1 reads SGHAT; CDR2 reads FQNNGV. CDR3 size: 15 residues. V was pared by 5 bases and J by 3 bases, with 3 bases of the junction left unmatched. The CDR3 is CASSKTSGSTDTQYF. In DNA, the CDR3 is TGTGCCAGCAGCAAGACTAGCGGGAGTACAGATACGCAGTATTTT.

This rearrangement joins TRBV6-5 to TRBJ1-3; D is undetermined. Germline CDR1 MNHEY, CDR2 SVGAGI. This CDR3 has 13 residues. The V gene lost 2 bases and the J gene lost 1 base, with 3 bases spanning the gap. The CDR3 here is CASSYISGNTIYF. CDR3 sequence (DNA): TGTGCCAGCAGTTACATATCTGGAAACACCATATATTTT.

V is TRBV11-2 and J is TRBJ2-2; no definite D call. V lost 2 bases and J 13 bases, leaving 11 bases between the germline ends. Germline V CDR1 and CDR2: SGHAT, FQNNGV. The CDR3 is 12 amino acids. CDR3 region: CASSLQAFGLFF. The CDR3 nucleotides are TGTGCCAGCAGCTTACAGGCCTTTGGGCTGTTTTTT.

The rearrangement links TRBV19 to TRBJ1-2; D might be TRBD1 (5 bases). Germline V gene sequence: CDR1 LNHDA, CDR2 SQIVND (reference sequence). The CDR3 is 13 amino acids. The germline V and J ends were trimmed by 5 bases and 3 bases, with 10 bases remaining between them. Here the CDR3 reads CASSGRVDYGYTF. The CDR3 nucleotides are TGTGCCAGTAGTGGCAGGGTCGACTATGGCTACACCTTC.

The V call is TRBV5-4, the J call TRBJ1-3; 10 bases align to TRBD1. The V and J ends lost 4 bases and 2 bases, in that order; junction bases with no gene match: 6. The CDR3 has 16 amino acids. Germline lookup yields CDR1 SGHNT and CDR2 YYREEE (reference sequence). Here the CDR3 reads CASSRTGTGAGNTIYF. Here the CDR3 DNA reads TGTGCCAGCAGCCGCACCGGGACAGGGGCTGGAAACACCATATATTTT.

This chain joins TRBV13 and TRBJ2-7, with 9 bases fitting TRBD1. With 5 bases clipped from V and 3 bases from J, the junction kept 14 bases outside the gene matches. Per germline, CDR1 PRHDT and CDR2 FYEKMQ (reference sequence). CDR3 length: 17 residues. The CDR3 nucleotides read TGTGCCAGCAGCCACACCGGGACAGGGAAACACTACTACGAGCAGTACTTC. Encoded protein: CASSHTGTGKHYYEQYF. Full variable domain (outside the CDR3, taken from reference TRBV13 and TRBJ2-7): AAGVIQSPRHLIKEKRETATLKCYPIPRHDTVYWYQQGPGQDPQFLISFYEKMQSDKGSIPDRFSAQQFSDYHSELNMSSLELGDSALYFCASSHTGTGKHYYEQYFGPGTRLTVT.

This clone has a handful of counts. The chain carries TRBV5-5 and TRBJ2-7; possibly TRBD1 for D (6 bases). The CDR3 length is 14 residues. Germline V gene sequence: CDR1 SGHKS, CDR2 YYEKEE (reference sequence). V was shortened by 0 bases and J by 2 bases, with 9 bases between the two germline ends. CDR3 loop: CASSLGGQAYEQYF. In DNA, the CDR3 is TGTGCCAGCAGCTTGGGGGGACAAGCCTACGAGCAGTACTTC.

V and J are TRBV3-1 (or the pseudogene TRBV3-2) and TRBJ1-2; no clear D gene. Trimming cost V 1 base and J 5 bases, with 11 bases left between them. CDR3 size: 14 residues. The germline V gene encodes CDR1 LGHDT and CDR2 YNNKEL (reference sequence). In DNA, the CDR3 is TGTGCCAGCAGCCAAGTCCCTGCGGAGTATGGCTACACCTTC. It yields the protein CASSQVPAEYGYTF.

V is TRBV18 and J is TRBJ2-7; 9 positions agree with TRBD2. The V gene's germline CDR1 is KGHSH and CDR2 LQKENI. With V trimmed by 2 bases and J by 3 bases, 5 bases remained unmatched. There are 15 residues in the CDR3. The DNA for the CDR3 is TGTGCCAGCTCACCATTTAGCGGGAGAAACTACGAGCAGTACTTC. It codes for CASSPFSGRNYEQYF.

The genes are TRBV24-1 and TRBJ2-3; a possible D gene is TRBD2 (6 bases). This CDR3 has 15 amino acids. Germline loops: CDR1 KGHDR, CDR2 SFDVKD. Trimming pared 4 bases from V and 2 bases from J, leaving 12 bases between. For the CDR3, the DNA is TGTGCCACCAGTGACAGCGGAGGGAACACAGATACGCAGTATTTT. This encodes CATSDSGGNTDTQYF.

In its sample, this clone was seen a few times. The chain has TRBV6-5 and TRBJ1-2; 11 bases line up with TRBD1. CDR1 MNHEY and CDR2 SVGAGI come from the germline V gene. V shed 5 bases and J 8 bases; nucleotides not matched to a gene: 10. CDR3 length: 15 residues. The CDR3 sequence is CASSNRDRGSRGYTF. CDR3 coding DNA: TGTGCCAGCAGTAACCGGGACAGGGGGTCTCGGGGCTACACCTTC.

In this sample, this clone turned up a few times. The chain joins TRBV6-5 to TRBJ2-1, with D unclear. V lost 6 bases and J lost 9, with 12 bases in between. In germline, CDR1 is MNHEY, CDR2 SVGAGI. The CDR3 is made up of 12 amino acids. As DNA, the CDR3 is TGTGCCAGCAGCACCCCTTACGGTGAGCAGTTCTTC. Translating it yields CASSTPYGEQFF.

This clone was counted once. The rearrangement uses TRBV5-4 and TRBJ2-7, with 7 positions matching TRBD2. The trim removed 4 bases at V and 3 bases at J, leaving 4 bases unmatched. Germline V lookup: CDR1 SGHNT, CDR2 YYREEE (reference sequence). CDR3 length: 13 amino acids. This CDR3 is CASSPAGVYEQYF. In DNA form, the CDR3 reads TGTGCCAGCAGCCCCGCGGGGGTCTACGAGCAGTACTTC.

This clone was detected only once. The gene calls are TRBV7-2 and TRBJ1-2, with a possible D match to TRBD1 (5 bases). Trimming removed 2 bases at V and 8 bases at J, with 12 bases between. Germline CDR1 and CDR2: SGHTA and FQGNSA. The CDR3 covers 13 residues. The CDR3 here is CASSLSPGWGYTF. The CDR3 DNA follows: TGTGCCAGCAGCTTATCCCCAGGGTGGGGCTACACCTTC.

The chain is built from TRBV27 and TRBJ2-3, with D hard to call. Trimming left V 2 bases short and J 4 bases short, with 7 bases between. This CDR3 spans 13 amino acids. Germline V CDR1 and CDR2: MNHEY, SMNVEV (reference sequence). This CDR3 reads CASSLISADTQYF. In nucleotides, the CDR3 is TGTGCCAGCAGTTTAATAAGCGCAGATACGCAGTATTTT.

The rearrangement joins TRBV7-9 to TRBJ1-6, with D perhaps TRBD1 (6 bases). The CDR3 is 13 residues long. Germline assignment: CDR1 SEHNR and CDR2 FQNEAQ (reference sequence). V shed 6 bases and J shed 5 bases, with 8 bases lying between them. CDR3 amino acids: CASSGGNNSPLHF. DNA of the CDR3: TGTGCCAGCAGTGGGGGCAATAATTCACCCCTCCACTTT. Looking up the rest from reference TRBV7-9 and TRBJ1-6 gives the full variable domain: DTGVSQNPRHKITKRGQNVTFRCDPISEHNRLYWYRQTLGQGPEFLTYFQNEAQLEKSRLLSDRFSAERPKGSFSTLEIQRTEQGDSAMYLCASSGGNNSPLHFGNGTRLTVT.